This TCR beta chain was recovered during a study of blood T cell repertoires in COVID-19. The overall study: Samples of COVID-19 (acute and convalescent) were obtained from the United States, Italy and Spain. Sample material is recorded as cDNA or gDNA derived from T cells, B-cell-depleted T cells, or PBMCs.

Authors' analysis steps: Quantification of nucleated cells was approximated via reference gene primer amplification. The repertoire was sequenced with immunoSEQ multiplex PCR; TCRdb's copy has only in-frame clones and lacks some. That table supplies the V and J calls and clone size; D and trimming were determined from the DNA. The data contain over 600,000 clones, approximately 90% of them seen just once; the ten biggest clones take up 0.2% to 0.3%. Germline values: CDR1 SGDLS, CDR2 YYNGEE. Trimming left V 0 bases short and J 4 bases short, with 13 bases between. This CDR3 is 15 amino acids long. The receptor's source is a woman aged 18-29 years with acute or convalescent COVID-19. The chain recombines TRBV9 with TRBJ1-2; unclear D gene. The sample was peripheral blood. The chain's CDR3 is CASSVDGVVSYGYTF. CDR3 coding DNA: TGTGCCAGCAGCGTAGACGGGGTCGTTAGCTATGGCTACACCTTC.